The entry below gives a single T cell receptor (beta chain) sequence along with its context. Antigen specificity is unknown. This record belongs to a study of blood T cells in healthy people across ages. PCR was performed a second time for roughly 7 to 12 cycles using a sample-barcoded 5' primer and a J-beta primer mix. The study obtained at least 2.5 million CDR3-containing paired-end reads from every sample. TCRdb re-called the 5' RACE reads through MiXCR, storing one row per CDR3 protein. The sample lists almost 800,000 distinct CDR3 sequences; about three fifths were seen once. Study-wide points: Researchers said unsorted PBMCs prevented a conclusive naive versus antigen-experienced comparison.

Deletions cut 6 bases from V and 12 bases from J, with 15 bases between. CDR3 length equals 12 residues. Germline CDR1 reads MDHEN; CDR2 reads SYDVKM. This TCR came from a man younger than 45 in good health. The sequenced sample was blood. The chain is built from TRBV28 and TRBJ2-1, with D hard to call. The CDR3 protein is CASSPDPFGQFF. CDR3 DNA: TGTGCCAGCAGCCCGGACCCGTTCGGGCAGTTCTTC.